This paragraph reports one T cell receptor beta chain. The protocol was immunoSEQ multiplex PCR, while the TCRdb copy is restricted to in-frame clones and leaves out a portion. There are over 300,000 clones in the sample; about 82% occur only once, and approximately 7.6% lies in the top ten. This record belongs to a study of blood T cell repertoires in COVID-19. On the study more broadly: The analysed material was cDNA or gDNA that came from T cells, B-cell-depleted T cells, or PBMCs.

Per germline, CDR1 DFQATT and CDR2 SNEGSKA (reference sequence). This CDR3 spans 13 amino acids. V lost 3 bases, J lost 5 bases, and 14 bases lay in between. This clonotype originated in a human donor in a cohort sampled during active COVID-19. Source material: peripheral blood. This rearrangement joins TRBV20-1 to TRBJ2-7, with D perhaps TRBD2 (6 bases). CDR3 bases: TGCAGTGCTAGTCCCCGGGGGTTCAACGAGCAGTACTTC. As protein: CSASPRGFNEQYF.